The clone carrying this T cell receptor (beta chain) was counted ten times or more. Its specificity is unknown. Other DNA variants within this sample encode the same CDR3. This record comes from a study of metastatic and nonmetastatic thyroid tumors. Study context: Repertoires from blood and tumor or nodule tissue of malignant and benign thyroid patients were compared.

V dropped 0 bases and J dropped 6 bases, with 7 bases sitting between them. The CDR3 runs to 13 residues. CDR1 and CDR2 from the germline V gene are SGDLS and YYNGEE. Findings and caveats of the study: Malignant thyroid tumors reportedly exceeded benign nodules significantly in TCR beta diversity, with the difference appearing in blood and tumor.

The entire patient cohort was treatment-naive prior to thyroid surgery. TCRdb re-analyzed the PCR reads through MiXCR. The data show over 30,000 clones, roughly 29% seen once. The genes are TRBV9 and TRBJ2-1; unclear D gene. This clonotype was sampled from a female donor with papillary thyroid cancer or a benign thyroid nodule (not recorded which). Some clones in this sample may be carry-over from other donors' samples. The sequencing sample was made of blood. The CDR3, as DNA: TGTGCCAGCAGCGTAGGTAGCCTCAATGAGCAGTTCTTC. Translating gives CASSVGSLNEQFF. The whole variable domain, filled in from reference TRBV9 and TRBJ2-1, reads DSGVTQTPKHLITATGQRVTLRCSPRSGDLSVYWYQQSLDQGLQFLIQYYNGEERAKGNILERFSAQQFPDLHSELNLSSLELGDSALYFCASSVGSLNEQFFGPGTRLTVL.